This is a list of T cell receptor beta chains from one sample in a study of cytomegalovirus exposure and HLA in healthy donors. Repertoires were generated with immunoSEQ multiplex PCR, while TCRdb's copy carries only in-frame clones and drops some. The table lists 150,000 to 200,000 clones, about 87% of them singletons. Sequencing was carried out using PBMCs. Receptors were obtained from a woman between 18 and 29 years old in good health and CMV-seronegative. Each CDR3 is given with its conserved first and last residue. The order of the fields is J gene, V gene, CDR3 protein.

>TRBJ1-1|TRBV6-6
CASSYYEREAFF
>TRBJ2-7|TRBV5-4
CASSLGGLAGSYEQYF
>TRBJ1-2|TRBV9
CASSVEGRGDYGHTF
>TRBJ2-5|TRBV27
CASSLRGGGLSETQYF
>TRBJ1-1|TRBV5-5
CASSLGVGTEAFF
>TRBJ1-2|TRBV19
CASSIDFYGYTF
>TRBJ1-3|TRBV13
CASSLVETGYSGNTIYF
>TRBJ2-7|TRBV4-2
CASSQARGAGVNEQYF
>TRBJ1-2|TRBV19
CASRRTGENYGYTF
>TRBJ1-1|TRBV7-3
CASSLAGSDTEAFF
>TRBJ2-1|TRBV10-3
CAISPEMGGVGNEQFF
>TRBJ2-5|TRBV4-1
CASSQGTSGMETQYF
>TRBJ2-1|TRBV2
CASSSRSGRDPYNEQFF
>TRBJ2-3|TRBV10-1
CASGQGDTDTQYF
>TRBJ2-2|TRBV6-4
CASSVGSGDTGELFF
>TRBJ2-7|TRBV5-1
CASSLAGLAGTTYEQYF
>TRBJ2-4|TRBV18
CASSPNPQGAKNIQYF